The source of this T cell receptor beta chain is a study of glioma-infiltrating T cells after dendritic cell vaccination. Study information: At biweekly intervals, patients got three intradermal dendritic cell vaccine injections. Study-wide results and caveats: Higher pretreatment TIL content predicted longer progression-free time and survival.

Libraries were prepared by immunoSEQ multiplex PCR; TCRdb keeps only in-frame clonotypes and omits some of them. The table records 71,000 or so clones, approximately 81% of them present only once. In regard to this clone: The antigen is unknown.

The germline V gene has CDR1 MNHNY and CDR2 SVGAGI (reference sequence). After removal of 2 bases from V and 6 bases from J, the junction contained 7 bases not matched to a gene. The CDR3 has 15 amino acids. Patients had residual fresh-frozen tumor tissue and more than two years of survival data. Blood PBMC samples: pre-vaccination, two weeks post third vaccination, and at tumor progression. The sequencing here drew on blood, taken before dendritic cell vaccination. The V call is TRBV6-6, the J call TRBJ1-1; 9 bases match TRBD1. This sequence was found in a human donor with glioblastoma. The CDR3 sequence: CASSYPGQGFSEAFF. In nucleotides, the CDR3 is TGTGCCAGCAGTTACCCGGGACAGGGTTTCTCTGAAGCTTTCTTT.